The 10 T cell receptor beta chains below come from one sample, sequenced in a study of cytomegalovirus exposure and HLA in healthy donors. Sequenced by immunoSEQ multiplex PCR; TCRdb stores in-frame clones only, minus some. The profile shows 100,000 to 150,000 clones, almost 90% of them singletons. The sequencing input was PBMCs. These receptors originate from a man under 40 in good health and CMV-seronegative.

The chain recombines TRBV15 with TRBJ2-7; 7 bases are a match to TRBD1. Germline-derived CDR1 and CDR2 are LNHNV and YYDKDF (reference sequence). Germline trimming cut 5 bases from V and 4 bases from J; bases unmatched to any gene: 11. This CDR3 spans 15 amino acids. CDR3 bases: TGTGCCACCAGCGCCCCCGGACAGGACATATACGAGCAGTACTTC. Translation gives CATSAPGQDIYEQYF. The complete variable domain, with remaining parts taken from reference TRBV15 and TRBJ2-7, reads DAMVIQNPRYQVTQFGKPVTLSCSQTLNHNVMYWYQQKSSQAPKLLFHYYDKDFNNEADTPDNFQSRRPNTSFCFLDIRSPGLGDTAMYLCATSAPGQDIYEQYFGPGTRLTVT.

The CDR3 sequence: CASITGGGRAYEQYF. CDR3 nucleotide sequence: TGTGCCAGCATTACAGGGGGGGGACGAGCCTACGAGCAGTACTTC. The chain carries TRBV6-5 and TRBJ2-7, with TRBD1 as a possible D gene (8 bases). The germline CDR1 and CDR2 sequences are MNHEY and SVGAGI. The CDR3 is 15 amino acids. Between the trimmed V and J ends, which lost 7 bases and 2 bases, there was a span of 18 bases.

DNA for the CDR3: TGTGCCAGCAGCAAAATTTTAAGGCAGGGGAGGGGGAATGAGCAGTTCTTC. Its protein is CASSKILRQGRGNEQFF. The chain couples TRBV21-1 to TRBJ2-1; the D call TRBD2 from the table was never checked on the DNA. TRBV21-1 corresponds to a pseudogene. The CDR3 is 17 residues long.

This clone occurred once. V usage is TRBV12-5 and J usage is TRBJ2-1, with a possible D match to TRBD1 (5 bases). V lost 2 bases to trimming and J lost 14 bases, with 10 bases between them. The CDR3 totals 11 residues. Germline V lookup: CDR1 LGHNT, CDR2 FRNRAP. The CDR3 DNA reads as TGTGCTAGTGGTTTGTGGGGCGTAGAGTTCTTC. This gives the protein CASGLWGVEFF.

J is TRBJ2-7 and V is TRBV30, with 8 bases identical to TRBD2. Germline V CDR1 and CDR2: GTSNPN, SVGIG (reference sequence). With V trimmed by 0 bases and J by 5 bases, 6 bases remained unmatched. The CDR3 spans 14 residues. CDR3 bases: TGTGCCTGGAGTGTAAGCGGGAGTCTCGACGAGCAGTACTTC. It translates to CAWSVSGSLDEQYF.

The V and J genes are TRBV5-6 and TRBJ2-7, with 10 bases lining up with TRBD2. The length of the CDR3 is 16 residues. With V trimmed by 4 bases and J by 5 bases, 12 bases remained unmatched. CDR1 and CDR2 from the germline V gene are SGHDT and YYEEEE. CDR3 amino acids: CASSPVELAGLNEQYF. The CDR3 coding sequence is TGTGCCAGCAGCCCAGTGGAACTAGCGGGATTAAACGAGCAGTACTTC. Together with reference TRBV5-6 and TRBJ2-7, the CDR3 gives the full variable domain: DAGVTQSPTHLIKTRGQQVTLRCSPKSGHDTVSWYQQALGQGPQFIFQYYEEEERQRGNFPDRFSGHQFPNYSSELNVNALLLGDSALYLCASSPVELAGLNEQYFGPGTRLTVT.

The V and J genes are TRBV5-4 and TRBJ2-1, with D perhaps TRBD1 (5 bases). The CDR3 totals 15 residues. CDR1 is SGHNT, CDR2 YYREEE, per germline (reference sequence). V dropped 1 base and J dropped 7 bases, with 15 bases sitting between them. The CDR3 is CASSLNAGFGNEQFF. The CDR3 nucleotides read TGTGCCAGCAGCTTGAACGCAGGGTTTGGAAATGAGCAGTTCTTC.

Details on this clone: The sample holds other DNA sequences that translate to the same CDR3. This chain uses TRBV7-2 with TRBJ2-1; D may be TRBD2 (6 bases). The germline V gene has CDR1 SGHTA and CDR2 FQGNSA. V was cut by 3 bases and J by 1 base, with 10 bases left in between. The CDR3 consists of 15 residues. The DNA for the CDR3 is TGTGCCAGCAGCTTTTCCGGGAGTTCCTACAATGAGCAGTTCTTC. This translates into CASSFSGSSYNEQFF.

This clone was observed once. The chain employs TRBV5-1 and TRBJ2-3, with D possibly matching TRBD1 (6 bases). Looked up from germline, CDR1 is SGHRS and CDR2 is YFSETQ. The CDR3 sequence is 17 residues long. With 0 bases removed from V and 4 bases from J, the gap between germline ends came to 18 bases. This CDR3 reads CASSLVPTGKFPDTQYF. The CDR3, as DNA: TGCGCCAGCAGCTTGGTTCCGACAGGCAAATTTCCAGATACGCAGTATTTT.

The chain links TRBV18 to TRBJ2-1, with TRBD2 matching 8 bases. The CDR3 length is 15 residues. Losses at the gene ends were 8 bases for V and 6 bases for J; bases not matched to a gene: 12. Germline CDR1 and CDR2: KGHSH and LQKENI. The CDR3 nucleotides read TGTGCCAGCACCAAGACCGGACTAGCTGCCAATGAGCAGTTCTTC. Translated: CASTKTGLAANEQFF.